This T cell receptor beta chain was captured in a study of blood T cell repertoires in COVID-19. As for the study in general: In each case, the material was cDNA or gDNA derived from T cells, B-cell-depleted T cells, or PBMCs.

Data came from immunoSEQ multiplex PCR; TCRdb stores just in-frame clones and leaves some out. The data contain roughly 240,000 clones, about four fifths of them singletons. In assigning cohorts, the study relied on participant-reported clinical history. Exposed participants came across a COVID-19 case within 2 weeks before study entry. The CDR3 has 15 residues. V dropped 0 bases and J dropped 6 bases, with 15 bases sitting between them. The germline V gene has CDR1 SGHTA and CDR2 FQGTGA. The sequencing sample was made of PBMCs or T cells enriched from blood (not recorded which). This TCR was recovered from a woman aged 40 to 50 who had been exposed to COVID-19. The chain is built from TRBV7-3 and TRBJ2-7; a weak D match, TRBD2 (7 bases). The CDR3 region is CASSLTNTGGAEQYF. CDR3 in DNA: TGTGCCAGCAGCTTAACGAACACGGGGGGCGCCGAGCAGTACTTC.